This TCR beta chain came from a study of identical twins. Whole-study results and caveats: There were fewer insertions in abundant cord blood beta clonotypes, but memory repertoires showed no such pattern.

V shed 1 base and J shed 8 bases, with 16 bases lying between them. This CDR3 is built from 15 residues. Germline lookup yields CDR1 SGHRS and CDR2 YFSETQ. As for this clonotype: Antigen: not known.

TCRdb passed the 5' RACE reads through MiXCR, listing each CDR3 protein once. The table has around 340,000 distinct CDR3 sequences, 8.5% to 10% seen once. The V and J genes are TRBV5-1 and TRBJ2-1; unclear D gene. The sample comprised naive T cells sorted from blood. The receptor comes from a woman in her forties or fifties in good health. The CDR3 loop reads CASSLNGPVQYEQFF. In DNA form, the CDR3 reads TGCGCCAGCAGCTTGAACGGACCAGTACAATATGAGCAGTTCTTC.